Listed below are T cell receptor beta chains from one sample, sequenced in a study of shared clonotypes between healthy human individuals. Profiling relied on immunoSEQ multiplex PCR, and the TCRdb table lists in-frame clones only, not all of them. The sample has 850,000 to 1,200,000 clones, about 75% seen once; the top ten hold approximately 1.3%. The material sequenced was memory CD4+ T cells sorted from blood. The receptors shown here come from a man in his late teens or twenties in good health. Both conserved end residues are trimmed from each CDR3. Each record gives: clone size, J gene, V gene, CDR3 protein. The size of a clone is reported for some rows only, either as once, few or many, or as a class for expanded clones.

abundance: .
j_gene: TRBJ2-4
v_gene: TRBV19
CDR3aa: ASSMAGDLAKNIQY

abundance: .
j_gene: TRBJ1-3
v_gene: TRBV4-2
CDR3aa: ASSQDWDRAPGNTIY

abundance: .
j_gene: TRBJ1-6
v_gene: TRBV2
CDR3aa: ASSERYNSPLH

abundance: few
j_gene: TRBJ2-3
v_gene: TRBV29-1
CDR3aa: SVEDAAEFGDTQY

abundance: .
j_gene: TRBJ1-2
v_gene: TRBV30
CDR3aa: AWSLYGYT

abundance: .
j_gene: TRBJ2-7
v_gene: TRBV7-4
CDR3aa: ASSGSESIQTYEQY

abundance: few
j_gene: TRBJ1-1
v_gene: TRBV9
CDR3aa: ASSTLQSSEAF

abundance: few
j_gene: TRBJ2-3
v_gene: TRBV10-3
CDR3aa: ATSPRTGDTDTQY

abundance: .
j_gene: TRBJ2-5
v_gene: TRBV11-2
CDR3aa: ASSSGQASETQY

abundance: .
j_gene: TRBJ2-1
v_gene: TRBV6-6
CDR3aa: ASSHNYNEQF

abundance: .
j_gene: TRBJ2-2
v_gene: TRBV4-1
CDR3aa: ASSPRGITGELF

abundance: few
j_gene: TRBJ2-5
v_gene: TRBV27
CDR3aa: ASRLKPLKDSRETQY

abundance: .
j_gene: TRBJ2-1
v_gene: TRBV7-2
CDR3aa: ASSLRVRGSGEQF

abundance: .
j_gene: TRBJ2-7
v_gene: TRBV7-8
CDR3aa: ASLTGVGVSYEQY

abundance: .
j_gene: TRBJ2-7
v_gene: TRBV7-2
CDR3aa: ASSFDTYYEQY

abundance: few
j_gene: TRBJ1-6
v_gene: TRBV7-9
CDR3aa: ASSRDRDNSPLH

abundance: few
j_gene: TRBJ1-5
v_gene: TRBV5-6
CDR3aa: ASSLRQISNQPQH

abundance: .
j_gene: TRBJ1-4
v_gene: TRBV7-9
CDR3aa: ASSMGTSTNEKLF

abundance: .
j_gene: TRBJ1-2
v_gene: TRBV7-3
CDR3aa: ASSPGGGYGYT

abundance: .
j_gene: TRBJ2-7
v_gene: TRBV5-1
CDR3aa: ASSLGLAESYEQY

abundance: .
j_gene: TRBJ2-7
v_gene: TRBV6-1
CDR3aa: ASSESYSGTYEQY

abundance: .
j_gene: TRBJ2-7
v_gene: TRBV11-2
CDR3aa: ASSPGSGTGNYEQY

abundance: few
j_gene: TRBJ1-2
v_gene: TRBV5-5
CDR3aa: ASSPWAGAQESGYT

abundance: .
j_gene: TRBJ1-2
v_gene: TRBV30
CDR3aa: AWSVQVNYGYT

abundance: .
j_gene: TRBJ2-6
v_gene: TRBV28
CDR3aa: ASSIGRGWFSTAGANVLT

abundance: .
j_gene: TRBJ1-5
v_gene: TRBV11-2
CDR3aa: ASSLVRNQPQH

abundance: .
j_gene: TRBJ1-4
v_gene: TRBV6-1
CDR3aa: ASTSRGDLEKLF

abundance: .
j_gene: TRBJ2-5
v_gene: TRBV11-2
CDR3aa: ASSQTGTGETQY

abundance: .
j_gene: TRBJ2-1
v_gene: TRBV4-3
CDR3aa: ASSLQGRGSYNEQF

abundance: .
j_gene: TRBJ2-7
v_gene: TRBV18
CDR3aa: ASSPGTNSYEQY

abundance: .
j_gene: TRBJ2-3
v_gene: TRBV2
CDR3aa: ASRPADTQY

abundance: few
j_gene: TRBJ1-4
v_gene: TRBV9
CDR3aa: ASSLRNSKLF